The rows below give T cell receptor beta chains drawn from one sample of a study of CD8 T cells in Susac syndrome. TCRdb redid the calling of the immunoSEQ multiplex PCR reads with MiXCR, one entry per CDR3 protein. The data contain fewer than 80,000 distinct CDR3 sequences, roughly 95% of them singletons. What was sequenced was CD8+ T cells from PBMCs. Source of these receptors: a human donor with Susac syndrome. Both conserved end residues are part of each CDR3. The D gene is left open where the match is weak. The size of a clone is reported for some rows only, either as once, few or many, or as a class for expanded clones.

.,once,TRBV2,TRBJ1-2,CASSEEVSGNYNYGYTF,TGTGCCAGCAGTGAAGAAGTTAGCGGGAACTATAACTATGGCTACACCTTC
.,.,TRBV11-2,TRBJ2-3,CASSLEYRGGDTQYF,TGTGCCAGCAGCTTAGAGTACAGGGGGGGAGATACGCAGTATTTT
TRBD1,.,TRBV20-1,TRBJ2-3,CSARASKRDRDTDTQYF,TGCAGTGCTAGGGCCTCCAAGAGGGACAGGGACACAGATACGCAGTATTTT
.,.,TRBV20-1,TRBJ1-1,CRGEEGTEAFF,TGCAGGGGAGAGGAAGGCACTGAAGCTTTCTTT
.,.,TRBV9,TRBJ1-2,CASSGTVTYGYTF,TGTGCCAGCAGCGGGACAGTCACCTATGGCTACACCTTC
.,.,TRBV28,TRBJ2-1,CASSRSSLSSSYNEQFF,TGTGCCAGCAGTCGTTCCAGTCTATCGAGCTCCTACAATGAGCAGTTCTTC
.,.,TRBV6-6,TRBJ1-5,CASSGRNQPQHF,TGTGCCAGCAGTGGACGGAATCAGCCCCAGCATTTT
.,once,TRBV6-1,TRBJ2-7,CATHQGESYEQYF,TGTGCCACCCACCAAGGGGAGTCCTACGAGCAGTACTTC
.,.,TRBV7-9,TRBJ2-7,CASSPPGTGEQYF,TGTGCCAGCAGCCCCCCCGGCACCGGCGAGCAGTACTTC
.,.,TRBV12-3/TRBV12-4,TRBJ1-5,CASSFGGSNQPQHF,TGTGCCAGCAGTTTCGGGGGGAGCAATCAGCCCCAGCATTTT
.,.,TRBV10-1,TRBJ2-1,CASSEEQFF,TGCGCCAGCAGTGAAGAGCAGTTCTTC
TRBD1,.,TRBV28,TRBJ2-7,CALSSRGQDHEQYF,TGTGCTCTAAGTTCTCGGGGACAGGACCACGAGCAGTACTTC
.,.,TRBV5-1,TRBJ2-3,CASSLEVGPDTQYF,TGCGCCAGCAGCTTGGAAGTGGGGCCAGATACGCAGTATTTT
.,.,TRBV28,TRBJ2-2,CASSSSYTGELFF,TGTGCCAGCAGTTCCTCATACACCGGGGAGCTGTTTTTT
.,.,TRBV25-1,TRBJ2-1,CASSEWIGTNEQFF,TGTGCCAGCAGTGAATGGATAGGGACGAATGAGCAGTTCTTC
TRBD1,.,TRBV6-2/TRBV6-3,TRBJ2-5,CASDGTGQETQYF,TGTGCCAGCGACGGGACAGGACAAGAGACCCAGTACTTC
TRBD2,once,TRBV12-3/TRBV12-4,TRBJ2-3,CASSLSAGGDTQYF,TGTGCCAGCAGTTTGTCAGCGGGGGGGGATACGCAGTATTTT
.,.,TRBV5-1,TRBJ2-1,CASSLDGTDLHHEQFF,TGCGCCAGCAGCTTGGACGGGACGGACCTACACCATGAGCAGTTCTTC
.,.,TRBV29-1,TRBJ2-7,CSVETEELSYEQYF,TGCAGCGTTGAAACCGAGGAATTATCCTACGAGCAGTACTTC
TRBD1,.,TRBV15,TRBJ1-2,CATSRDDGGQLYYGYTF,TGTGCCACCAGCAGAGATGACGGGGGACAGCTTTACTATGGCTACACCTTC
TRBD1,.,TRBV5-6,TRBJ1-2,CASSWGQGGIYGYTF,TGTGCCAGCAGCTGGGGACAGGGGGGCATTTATGGCTACACCTTC
TRBD1,.,TRBV9,TRBJ2-1,CASSPSRGGTGSEQFF,TGTGCCAGCAGCCCCTCCCGAGGGGGCACAGGGAGTGAGCAGTTCTTC
.,.,TRBV6-5,TRBJ2-2,CASSYSMIRELFF,TGTGCCAGCAGTTACTCGATGATTAGGGAGCTGTTTTTT
.,.,TRBV9,TRBJ1-2,CASSDREDGYTF,TGTGCCAGCAGCGACAGGGAGGATGGCTACACCTTC
TRBD1,.,TRBV4-3,TRBJ1-5,CASSQDRTGRQPQHF,TGCGCCAGCAGCCAAGATCGGACAGGGCGTCAGCCCCAGCATTTT
TRBD1,.,TRBV28,TRBJ1-4,CAIAGGINEKLFF,TGTGCCATCGCAGGGGGTATTAATGAAAAACTGTTTTTT
TRBD2,.,TRBV6-2/TRBV6-3,TRBJ2-1,CASSSTSGPYNEQFF,TGTGCCAGCAGTTCCACTAGCGGCCCCTACAATGAGCAGTTCTTC
.,.,TRBV9,TRBJ1-2,CASSARPGANYGYTF,TGTGCCAGCAGCGCGAGGCCGGGAGCTAACTATGGCTACACCTTC
.,once,TRBV7-6,TRBJ2-3,CASSMGTDTQYF,TGTGCCAGCAGCATGGGAACAGATACGCAGTATTTT
.,.,TRBV27,TRBJ2-7,CASSLSSGEPYEQYF,TGTGCCAGCAGTTTATCGTCGGGAGAACCCTACGAGCAGTACTTC
.,.,TRBV11-2,TRBJ2-7,CASSLVLAPSYEQYF,TGTGCCAGCAGCTTAGTGTTAGCTCCCTCCTACGAGCAGTACTTC
.,.,TRBV9,TRBJ1-3,CASSVGGAAGNTIYF,TGTGCCAGCAGCGTAGGAGGTGCAGCTGGAAACACCATATATTTT
.,once,TRBV7-9,TRBJ2-1,CASSLGTRSHNEQFF,TGTGCCAGCAGCTTGGGGACAAGGAGCCACAATGAGCAGTTCTTC
TRBD2,.,TRBV28,TRBJ2-3,CASSRREERGDTQYF,TGTGCCAGCAGCCGACGGGAAGAGCGGGGAGATACGCAGTATTTT
.,.,TRBV5-4,TRBJ2-1,CASSLDHNEQFF,TGTGCCAGCAGCTTGGATCACAATGAGCAGTTCTTC
.,.,TRBV4-1,TRBJ1-1,CASSRQRTAEAFF,TGCGCCAGCAGCCGACAGAGGACAGCCGAAGCTTTCTTT
TRBD2,.,TRBV5-6,TRBJ2-5,CASSRGGGEETQYF,TGTGCCAGCAGCCGGGGGGGTGGAGAAGAGACCCAGTACTTC
.,.,TRBV6-2/TRBV6-3,TRBJ2-7,CASSPEMTGYEQYF,TGTGCCAGCAGCCCTGAGATGACAGGCTACGAGCAGTACTTC
TRBD2,.,TRBV20-1,TRBJ2-5,CSARDRGTSEETQYF,TGCAGTGCTAGAGATCGAGGGACTAGCGAAGAGACCCAGTACTTC
.,.,TRBV9,TRBJ2-1,CASSVAGTVYNEQFF,TGTGCCAGCAGCGTGGCAGGTACAGTCTACAATGAGCAGTTCTTC
.,.,TRBV27,TRBJ2-4,CASVGGAGGENIQYF,TGTGCCAGCGTTGGAGGGGCAGGGGGTGAAAACATTCAGTACTTC
.,.,TRBV7-9,TRBJ2-5,CASSHADGKETQYF,TGTGCCAGCAGCCATGCGGACGGAAAAGAGACCCAGTACTTC
TRBD2,once,TRBV7-6,TRBJ2-7,CASSLGDSGGFYEQYF,TGTGCCAGCAGCTTAGGGGATAGCGGGGGGTTCTACGAGCAGTACTTC
TRBD1,.,TRBV18,TRBJ1-1,CASSLTRDSYMNTEAFF,TGTGCCAGCTCACTTACCCGGGACAGCTACATGAACACTGAAGCTTTCTTT
TRBD2,.,TRBV27,TRBJ2-7,CASRGLAGSYEQYF,TGTGCCAGCAGGGGACTAGCGGGATCCTACGAGCAGTACTTC
TRBD1,.,TRBV27,TRBJ2-2,CASSLHRGRGTGELFF,TGTGCCAGCAGCCTACACAGGGGGCGCGGCACCGGGGAGCTGTTTTTT
.,.,TRBV12-3/TRBV12-4,TRBJ2-5,CASRGFQETQYF,TGTGCCAGCAGGGGTTTCCAAGAGACCCAGTACTTC
TRBD2,.,TRBV20-1,TRBJ2-7,CSARGASGGYYEQYF,TGCAGTGCTAGGGGGGCTAGCGGGGGGTACTACGAGCAGTACTTC
.,.,TRBV7-8,TRBJ1-5,CASSLAGRVNQPQHF,TGTGCCAGCAGCTTAGCAGGCAGGGTCAATCAGCCCCAGCATTTT
.,.,TRBV7-3,TRBJ2-3,CASSPPYTDTQYF,TGTGCCAGCAGCCCCCCCTACACAGATACGCAGTATTTT